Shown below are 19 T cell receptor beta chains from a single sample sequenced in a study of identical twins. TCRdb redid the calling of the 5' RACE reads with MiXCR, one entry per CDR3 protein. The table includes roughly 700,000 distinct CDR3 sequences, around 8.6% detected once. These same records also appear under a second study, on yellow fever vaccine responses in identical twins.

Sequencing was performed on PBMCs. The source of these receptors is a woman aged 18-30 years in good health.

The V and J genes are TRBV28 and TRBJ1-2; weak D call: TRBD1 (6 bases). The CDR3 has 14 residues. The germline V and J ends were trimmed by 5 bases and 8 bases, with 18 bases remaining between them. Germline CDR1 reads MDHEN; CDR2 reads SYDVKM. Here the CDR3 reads CASSPAGTLDGYTF. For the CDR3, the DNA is TGTGCCAGCAGTCCGGCCGGGACACTCGACGGCTACACCTTC.

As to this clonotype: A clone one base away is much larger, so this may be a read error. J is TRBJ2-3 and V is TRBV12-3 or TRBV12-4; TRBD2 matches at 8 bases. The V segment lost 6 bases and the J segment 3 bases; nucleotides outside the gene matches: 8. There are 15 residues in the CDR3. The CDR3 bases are TGTGCCAGCAGCTTTAGCGGGGAATTAACAGATACGCAGTATTTT. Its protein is CASSFSGELTDTQYF.

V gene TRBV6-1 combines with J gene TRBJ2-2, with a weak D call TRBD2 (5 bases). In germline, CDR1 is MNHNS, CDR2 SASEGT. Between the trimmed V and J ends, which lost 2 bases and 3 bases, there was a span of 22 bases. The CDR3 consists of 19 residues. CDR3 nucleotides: TGTGCCAGCAGTGAAAGGCGGGCAGAATTTTTGGCCCACACCGGGGAGCTGTTTTTT. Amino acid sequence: CASSERRAEFLAHTGELFF.

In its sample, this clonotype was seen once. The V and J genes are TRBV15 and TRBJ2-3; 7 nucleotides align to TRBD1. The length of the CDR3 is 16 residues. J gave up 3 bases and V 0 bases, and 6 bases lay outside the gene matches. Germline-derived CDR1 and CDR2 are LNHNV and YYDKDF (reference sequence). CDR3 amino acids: CATSRDGAGGTDTQYF. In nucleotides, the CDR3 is TGTGCCACCAGCAGAGATGGGGCAGGGGGTACAGATACGCAGTATTTT.

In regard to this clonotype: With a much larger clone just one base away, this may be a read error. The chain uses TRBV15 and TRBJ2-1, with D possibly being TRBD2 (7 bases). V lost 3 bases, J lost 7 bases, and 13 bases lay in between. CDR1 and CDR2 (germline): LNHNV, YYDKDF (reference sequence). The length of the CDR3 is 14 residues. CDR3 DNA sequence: TGTGCCACCAGCAGGGGGGGGGCAGTTAATGAGCAGTTCTTC. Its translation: CATSRGGAVNEQFF. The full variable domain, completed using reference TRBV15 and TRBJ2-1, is DAMVIQNPRYQVTQFGKPVTLSCSQTLNHNVMYWYQQKSSQAPKLLFHYYDKDFNNEADTPDNFQSRRPNTSFCFLDIRSPGLGDTAMYLCATSRGGAVNEQFFGPGTRLTVL.

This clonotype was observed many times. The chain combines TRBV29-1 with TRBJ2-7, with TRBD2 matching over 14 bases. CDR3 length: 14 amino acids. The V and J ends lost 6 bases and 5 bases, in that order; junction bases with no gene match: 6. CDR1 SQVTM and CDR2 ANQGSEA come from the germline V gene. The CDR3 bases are TGCAGCGTCGAGAGACTAGCGGGAGGGCACGAGCAGTACTTC. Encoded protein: CSVERLAGGHEQYF.

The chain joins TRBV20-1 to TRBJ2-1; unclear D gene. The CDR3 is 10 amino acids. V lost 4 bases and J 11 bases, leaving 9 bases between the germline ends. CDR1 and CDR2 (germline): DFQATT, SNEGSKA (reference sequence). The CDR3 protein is CSATLSQQFF. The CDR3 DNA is TGCAGTGCTACTCTTTCTCAGCAGTTCTTC.

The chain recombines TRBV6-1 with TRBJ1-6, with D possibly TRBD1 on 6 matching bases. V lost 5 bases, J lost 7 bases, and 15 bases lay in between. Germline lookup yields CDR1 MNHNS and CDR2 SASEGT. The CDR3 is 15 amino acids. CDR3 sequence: CASSPLLGANSPLHF. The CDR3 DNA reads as TGTGCCAGCAGTCCCCTGCTGGGGGCAAATTCACCCCTCCACTTT.

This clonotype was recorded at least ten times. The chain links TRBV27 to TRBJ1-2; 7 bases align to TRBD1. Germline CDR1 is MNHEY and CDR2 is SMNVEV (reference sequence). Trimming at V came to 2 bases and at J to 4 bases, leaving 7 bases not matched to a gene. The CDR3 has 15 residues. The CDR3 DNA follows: TGTGCCAGCAGTTTAGGGTCGACAGGGTTCTATGGCTACACCTTC. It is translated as CASSLGSTGFYGYTF.

For the CDR3, the DNA is TGTGCCAGCAGCTTAATGACAGGGGGCACTGAAGCTTTCTTT. Amino acids: CASSLMTGGTEAFF. The rearrangement joins TRBV11-2 to TRBJ1-1; TRBD1 agrees at 9 bases. The CDR3 is 14 amino acids. Germline V lookup: CDR1 SGHAT, CDR2 FQNNGV. V trimming: 2 bases; J trimming: 4 bases; junction bases outside the gene matches: 2.

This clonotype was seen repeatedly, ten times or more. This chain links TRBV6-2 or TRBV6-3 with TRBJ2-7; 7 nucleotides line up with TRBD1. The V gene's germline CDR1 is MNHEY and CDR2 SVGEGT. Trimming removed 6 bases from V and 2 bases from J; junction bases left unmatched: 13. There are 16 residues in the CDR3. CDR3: CASSSIPGQPPYEQYF. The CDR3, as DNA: TGTGCCAGCAGCAGTATACCGGGACAGCCGCCCTACGAGCAGTACTTC.

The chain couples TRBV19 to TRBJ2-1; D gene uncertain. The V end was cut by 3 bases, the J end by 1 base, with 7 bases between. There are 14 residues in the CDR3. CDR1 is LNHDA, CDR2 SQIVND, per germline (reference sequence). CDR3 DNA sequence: TGTGCCAGTAGTATCCAGATGTCCTACAATGAGCAGTTCTTC. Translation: CASSIQMSYNEQFF.

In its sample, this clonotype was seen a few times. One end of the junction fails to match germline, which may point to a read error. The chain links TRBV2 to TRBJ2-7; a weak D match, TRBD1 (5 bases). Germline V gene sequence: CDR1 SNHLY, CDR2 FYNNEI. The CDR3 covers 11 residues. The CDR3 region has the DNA TGTGCCTGCAGGGTTTCCTACGAGCAGTACTTC. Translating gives CACRVSYEQYF.

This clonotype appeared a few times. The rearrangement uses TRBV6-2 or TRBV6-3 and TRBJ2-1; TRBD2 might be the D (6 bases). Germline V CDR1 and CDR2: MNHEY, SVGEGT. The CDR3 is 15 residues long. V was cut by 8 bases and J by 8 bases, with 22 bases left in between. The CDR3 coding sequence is TGTGCCAGCTTTACTCCGGGAGAAAAAAGGGATGAGCAGTTCTTC. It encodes CASFTPGEKRDEQFF.

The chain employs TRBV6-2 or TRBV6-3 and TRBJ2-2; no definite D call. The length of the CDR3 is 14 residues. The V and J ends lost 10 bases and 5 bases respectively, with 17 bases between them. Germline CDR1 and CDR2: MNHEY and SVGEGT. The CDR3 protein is CATNGNVITGELFF. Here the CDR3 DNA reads TGTGCCACAAATGGAAACGTCATTACCGGGGAGCTGTTTTTT.

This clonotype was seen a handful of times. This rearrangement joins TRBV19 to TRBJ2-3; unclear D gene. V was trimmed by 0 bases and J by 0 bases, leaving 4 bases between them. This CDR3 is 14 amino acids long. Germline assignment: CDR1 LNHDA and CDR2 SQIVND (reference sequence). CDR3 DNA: TGTGCCAGTAGTATAGATTGGAGCACAGATACGCAGTATTTT. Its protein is CASSIDWSTDTQYF.

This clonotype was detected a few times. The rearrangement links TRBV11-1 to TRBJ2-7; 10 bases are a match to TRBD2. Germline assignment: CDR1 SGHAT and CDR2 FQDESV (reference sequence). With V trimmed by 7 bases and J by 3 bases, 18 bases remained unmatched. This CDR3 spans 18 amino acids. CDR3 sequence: CASTTFPLSGTSDYEQYF. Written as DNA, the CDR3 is TGTGCCAGCACCACTTTCCCCCTGTCCGGGACTAGCGACTACGAGCAGTACTTC.

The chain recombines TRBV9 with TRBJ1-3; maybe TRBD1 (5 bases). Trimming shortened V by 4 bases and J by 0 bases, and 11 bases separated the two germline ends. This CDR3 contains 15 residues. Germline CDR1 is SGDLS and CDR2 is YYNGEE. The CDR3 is CASSRGRSSGNTIYF. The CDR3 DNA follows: TGTGCCAGCAGCAGGGGACGGTCCTCTGGAAACACCATATATTTT.

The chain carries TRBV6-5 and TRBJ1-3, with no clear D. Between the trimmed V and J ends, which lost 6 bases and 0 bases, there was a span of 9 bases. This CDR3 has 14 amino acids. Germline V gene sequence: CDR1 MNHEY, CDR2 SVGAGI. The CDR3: CASSYGFSGNTIYF. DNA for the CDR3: TGTGCCAGCAGCTACGGGTTCTCTGGAAACACCATATATTTT.